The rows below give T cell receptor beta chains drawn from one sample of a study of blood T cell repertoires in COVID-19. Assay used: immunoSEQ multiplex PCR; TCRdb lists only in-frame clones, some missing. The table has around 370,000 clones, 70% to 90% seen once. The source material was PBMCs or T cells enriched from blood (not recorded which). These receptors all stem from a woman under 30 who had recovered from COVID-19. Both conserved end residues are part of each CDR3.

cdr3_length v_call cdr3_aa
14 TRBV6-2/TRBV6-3 CASSLSRIPYEQYF
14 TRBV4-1 CASSQDTSGETQYF
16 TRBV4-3 CASSQDPAGGIGELFF
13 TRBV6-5 CASKDRGVSEAFF
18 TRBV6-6 CASSRPGPGNRGRTGYTF
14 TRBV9 CASSALRVNTEAFF
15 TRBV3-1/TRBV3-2 CASSRTQGAADTQYF
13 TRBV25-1 CASAEVGSYEQYF
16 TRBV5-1 CASSLEGQGWADTQYF
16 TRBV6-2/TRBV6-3 CASSLRDRGFGNTIYF
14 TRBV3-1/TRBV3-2 CASSHTDRPGELFF
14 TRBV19 CASSIDRGDQPQHF
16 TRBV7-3 CASSLNPGGVTDTQYF
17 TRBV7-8 CASSPTSGGAGTGELFF
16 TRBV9 CASSVGLAGPTDTQYF
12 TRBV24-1 CATSEGVQPQHF
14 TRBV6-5 CASSFTGDAYGYTF
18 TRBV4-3 CASSQVLDSQEVGTEAFF
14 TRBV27 CASSFGGADTEAFF
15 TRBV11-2 CASSLEGTGKSPLHF
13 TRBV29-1 CSARRRDYNEQFF
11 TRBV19 CASSTLQEAFF
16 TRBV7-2 CASSPGGDRGRREAFF
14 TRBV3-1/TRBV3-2 CASSLGNRGYGYTF
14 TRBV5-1 CASSPDYGSDTQYF
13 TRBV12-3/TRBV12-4 CASSFPPPSPLHF
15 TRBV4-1 CASSQGVRINSPLHF
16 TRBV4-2 CASSQVEAGRVGELFF
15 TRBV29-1 CSVGRPSGSTDTQYF
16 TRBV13 CASSLGGDRVGDGYTF
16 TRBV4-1 CASSIPGQGMNTEAFF
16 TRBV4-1 CASTRLPGVLADTQYF
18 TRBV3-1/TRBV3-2 CASSQMYGLATGTGELFF
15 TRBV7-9 CASSLVGQGLNEQYF
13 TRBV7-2 CASSLGDRVEQYF
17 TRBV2 CASSVPWGAEDEETQYF
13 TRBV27 CASSLGLAGTQYF
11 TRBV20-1 CSARDRVDQYF
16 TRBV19 CASSAWRGSSTDTQYF
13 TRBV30 CAWSVAGVETQYF
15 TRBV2 CASSEGTLIGNGYTF
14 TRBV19 CASSPRGTGYGYTF
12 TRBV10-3 CAISARGAGYTF
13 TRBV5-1 CASSAGDKEKLFF